The present TCR beta chain was sequenced within a study of technical replicates of blood from a few donors. Libraries were prepared by immunoSEQ multiplex PCR; TCRdb keeps only in-frame clonotypes and omits some of them. The sample includes 74,000 or so clones, roughly 93% of them seen just once. The length of the CDR3 is 15 residues. V lost 5 bases and J lost 1; bases outside the gene matches: 4. CDR1 and CDR2 (germline): SGHTA, FQGTGA. The sequence derives from a human donor in good health. The V gene is TRBV7-3, the J gene TRBJ1-1, with TRBD1 identical over 10 bases. Input material: T cells isolated from PBMCs. CDR3 protein: CASSAGQGGNTEAFF. The CDR3 nucleotides read TGTGCCAGCAGCGCCGGACAGGGGGGGAACACTGAAGCTTTCTTT.